These 20 T cell receptor beta chains originate from one sample sequenced in a study of cytomegalovirus exposure and HLA in healthy donors. The protocol was immunoSEQ multiplex PCR, while the TCRdb copy is restricted to in-frame clones and leaves out a portion. The sample records some 130,000 clones, approximately 84% being singletons. Sequenced material: PBMCs. The receptors were gathered from a man aged 30 to 39 in good health and CMV-seropositive.

The gene calls are TRBV7-9 and TRBJ1-2; unclear D gene. Deletions cut 6 bases from V and 4 bases from J, with 18 bases between. The CDR3 loop spans 15 amino acids. Germline V gene lookup returns CDR1 SEHNR and CDR2 FQNEAQ (reference sequence). In DNA form, the CDR3 reads TGTGCCAGCAGACATACCGGCGGAGGCCGCTATGGCTACACCTTC. Translation gives CASRHTGGGRYGYTF.

V and J are TRBV7-3 and TRBJ2-1; the match to TRBD2 covers 12 bases. Germline V gene data show CDR1 as SGHTA and CDR2 as FQGTGA. The V and J ends lost 5 bases and 6 bases, in that order; junction bases with no gene match: 2. The CDR3 is 14 amino acids. The CDR3 nucleotides read TGTGCCAGCAGCCCGGGACTAGCGGGCAATGAGCAGTTCTTC. This gives the protein CASSPGLAGNEQFF.

The chain joins TRBV13 to TRBJ2-3, with 9 bases matching TRBD1. The CDR3 has 14 amino acids. Germline V gives CDR1 PRHDT, CDR2 FYEKMQ (reference sequence). The V segment lost 5 bases and the J segment 1 base; nucleotides outside the gene matches: 1. CDR3 nucleotide sequence: TGTGCCAGCAGCCGGGACAGGGGCACAGATACGCAGTATTTT. It encodes CASSRDRGTDTQYF.

This sequence joins TRBV6-6 and TRBJ1-5, with 7 bases matching TRBD1. The length of the CDR3 is 15 residues. J was trimmed by 11 bases and V by 5 bases; bases with no gene match: 15. The V gene's germline CDR1 is MNHNY and CDR2 SVGAGI (reference sequence). The CDR3 is CASSNRDSAFLAQHF. DNA of the CDR3: TGTGCCAGCAGTAACCGGGACAGTGCTTTTTTGGCCCAGCATTTT.

The CDR3 bases are TGCGCCAGCAGCTTGGGCGGGGTACTGATGAACACTGAAGCTTTCTTT. Translated, it gives CASSLGGVLMNTEAFF. This chain connects TRBV5-1 to TRBJ1-1; D gene unclear. The V gene's germline CDR1 is SGHRS and CDR2 YFSETQ. This CDR3 is 16 amino acids long. V was cut by 0 bases and J by 0 bases, with 12 bases left in between.

The chain uses TRBV21-1 and TRBJ2-7; the D segment call TRBD2 is taken from the table without a DNA check. TRBV21-1 is termed a pseudogene. This CDR3 is 18 amino acids long. CDR3 region: CASSGVRASQREYYEQYF. The CDR3 DNA reads as TGTGCCAGCAGTGGGGTAAGGGCTTCTCAGCGGGAGTACTACGAGCAGTACTTC.

The rearrangement links TRBV19 to TRBJ2-7; TRBD1 aligns across 7 bases. With V trimmed by 6 bases and J by 5 bases, 7 bases remained unmatched. CDR1 and CDR2 (germline): LNHDA, SQIVND (reference sequence). The CDR3 contains 13 residues. CDR3 residues: CASRSRGFHEQYF. Here the CDR3 DNA reads TGTGCCAGTAGGTCCAGGGGGTTCCACGAGCAGTACTTC.

This clone was seen a handful of times. The chain joins TRBV6-5 to TRBJ2-7; 8 nucleotides line up with TRBD1. CDR3 length: 14 amino acids. Unmatched junction bases numbered 5, after V lost 2 bases and J lost 5 bases. CDR1 is MNHEY, CDR2 SVGAGI, per germline. This chain's CDR3 is CASSYVGTGDEQYF. CDR3 sequence (DNA): TGTGCCAGCAGTTACGTTGGGACAGGTGACGAGCAGTACTTC.

The chain has TRBV7-6 and TRBJ2-5, with TRBD2 identical over 8 bases. Germline V gene lookup returns CDR1 SGHVS and CDR2 FNYEAQ. V lost 4 bases, J lost 2 bases, and 6 bases stayed unmatched. This CDR3 is built from 15 residues. CDR3 sequence (DNA): TGTGCCAGCAGCTATCCCCGGGGGGGTCAAGAGACCCAGTACTTC. Translation gives CASSYPRGGQETQYF.

CDR3 DNA: TGTGCCAGCTCGCCAAAATCCGGGACTAGCGGGAACAATGAGCAGTTCTTC. Translated, it gives CASSPKSGTSGNNEQFF. This chain uses TRBV18 with TRBJ2-1; 13 bases fit TRBD2. CDR3 size: 17 residues. In germline, CDR1 is KGHSH, CDR2 LQKENI. Losses at the gene ends were 6 bases for V and 5 bases for J; bases not matched to a gene: 10.

The rearrangement links TRBV5-6 to TRBJ1-2, with D possibly TRBD1 on 5 matching bases. Trimming took off 3 bases at V and 0 bases at J, with 24 bases between the two ends. Germline-derived CDR1 and CDR2 are SGHDT and YYEEEE. CDR3 size: 19 residues. The CDR3 DNA is TGTGCCAGCAGCTCTCTGGGGTACAGGCGAAATCCCGCTAACTATGGCTACACCTTC. Translating gives CASSSLGYRRNPANYGYTF.

This chain joins TRBV13 and TRBJ1-1, with D maybe TRBD1 (6 bases). The V end lost 5 bases, the J end lost 0 bases, and 13 bases lay between the germline ends. Germline loops: CDR1 PRHDT, CDR2 FYEKMQ (reference sequence). The CDR3 covers 15 residues. The CDR3 sequence: CASSGRDTVNTEAFF. In DNA, the CDR3 is TGTGCCAGCAGCGGACGGGACACAGTGAACACTGAAGCTTTCTTT.

On this clone: The sample holds other DNA sequences that translate to the same CDR3. V and J are TRBV9 and TRBJ1-1; maybe TRBD1 (5 bases). Trimming removed 2 bases from V and 4 bases from J, with 9 bases in between. The CDR3 extends over 13 amino acids. Germline V gene sequence: CDR1 SGDLS, CDR2 YYNGEE. The DNA of the CDR3 is TGTGCCAGCAGCGTGGGGCGCGGCACTGAAGCTTTCTTT. This encodes CASSVGRGTEAFF.

J is TRBJ2-5 and V is TRBV6-6, with 10 nucleotides matching TRBD2. The junction had 4 bases not matched to a gene; V was cut back by 1 base and J by 2 bases. The CDR3 has 16 residues. Germline V lookup: CDR1 MNHNY, CDR2 SVGAGI (reference sequence). The CDR3 loop is CASSYLASGGQETQYF. DNA of the CDR3: TGTGCCAGCAGTTACTTGGCTAGCGGGGGACAAGAGACCCAGTACTTC.

J is TRBJ1-1 and V is TRBV2; possibly TRBD1 for D (6 bases). V lost 6 bases, J lost 6 bases, and 8 bases lay in between. Germline CDR1 SNHLY, CDR2 FYNNEI. This CDR3 contains 11 residues. The CDR3 DNA sequence: TGTGCCAGCAGCGGGACATCTGAAGCTTTCTTT. Translating gives CASSGTSEAFF. Together with reference TRBV2 and TRBJ1-1, the CDR3 gives the full variable domain: EPEVTQTPSHQVTQMGQEVILRCVPISNHLYFYWYRQILGQKVEFLVSFYNNEISEKSEIFDDQFSVERPDGSNFTLKIRSTKLEDSAMYFCASSGTSEAFFGQGTRLTVV.

The V gene is TRBV7-3, the J gene TRBJ2-3; 8 bases match TRBD2. The length of the CDR3 is 16 residues. V shed 5 bases, J shed 1 base, and the junction held 8 bases outside the gene matches. CDR1 is SGHTA and CDR2 is FQGTGA in the germline V gene. CDR3 in DNA: TGTGCCAGCAGCGCGGGGGGCGGGAAGGGCACAGATACGCAGTATTTT. Translating it yields CASSAGGGKGTDTQYF.

On this clone itself: The sample carries other DNA sequences with the same CDR3. The rearrangement uses TRBV18 and TRBJ2-7, with D uncertain. The germline V gene has CDR1 KGHSH and CDR2 LQKENI. This CDR3 has 13 residues. Trimming shortened V by 3 bases and J by 1 base, and 7 bases separated the two germline ends. The CDR3 nucleotides are TGTGCCAGCTCACCTTCCTTGTCCTACGAGCAGTACTTC. It encodes CASSPSLSYEQYF.

This sequence joins TRBV4-2 and TRBJ2-7; TRBD1 is a possible D gene (5 bases). V was trimmed by 0 bases and J by 4 bases, leaving 13 bases between them. Germline-derived CDR1 and CDR2 are LGHNA and YNFKEQ. The CDR3 extends over 15 amino acids. CDR3 residues: CASSQDVWGRYEQYF. In nucleotides, the CDR3 is TGTGCCAGCAGCCAAGACGTTTGGGGCAGGTACGAGCAGTACTTC.

The CDR3 spells CASSPDRMSPLHF. CDR3 bases: TGTGCCAGCAGCCCCGACAGAATGTCACCCCTCCACTTT. The J gene is TRBJ1-6, the V gene TRBV5-6, with D possibly matching TRBD1 (5 bases). The V gene's germline CDR1 is SGHDT and CDR2 YYEEEE. V lost 4 bases and J lost 10, with 12 bases in between. CDR3 length equals 13 residues.

The chain is built from TRBV19 and TRBJ2-2; D possibly corresponds to TRBD2 (5 bases). Germline V lookup: CDR1 LNHDA, CDR2 SQIVND (reference sequence). Trimming cost V 7 bases and J 4 bases, with 13 bases left between them. The CDR3 consists of 14 residues. The CDR3 DNA sequence: TGTGCCAGTACGGGGTTATCTCGCACCGGGGAGCTGTTTTTT. Amino acids: CASTGLSRTGELFF. Based on the CDR3 plus reference TRBV19 and TRBJ2-2, the full variable domain is DGGITQSPKYLFRKEGQNVTLSCEQNLNHDAMYWYRQDPGQGLRLIYYSQIVNDFQKGDIAEGYSVSREKKESFPLTVTSAQKNPTAFYLCASTGLSRTGELFFGEGSRLTVL.